This entry concerns a single T cell receptor (beta chain). Construction of the TCRbeta library involved unique molecular identifiers. Each CDR3 protein gets one entry after TCRdb re-called the PCR reads with MiXCR. The table includes some 520,000 distinct CDR3 sequences, approximately 32% detected once. These data belong to a study of T-cell reconstitution after alpha-beta-depleted transplantation in children. Material: PBMCs from the stem cell graft donor, obtained from the stem cell graft. The clonotype originates from a human donor who donated a stem cell graft to a child with aplastic anemia.

The CDR3 region is CATQEEGYTGELFF. As DNA, the CDR3 is TGTGCCACCCAAGAGGAGGGATACACCGGGGAGCTGTTTTTT. This chain connects TRBV10-3 to TRBJ2-2; TRBD2 might be the D (6 bases). CDR3 size: 14 residues. Trimming stripped 10 bases from V and 3 bases from J, with 15 bases between. Germline values: CDR1 ENHRY, CDR2 SYGVKD.